This T cell receptor beta chain was documented in a study of shared clonotypes between healthy human individuals. Study observations and caveats: Non-shared clonotypes had lower generation probabilities than those shared by all four donors. Specimens sampled were limited to blood, with tissue repertoires likely differing. In a few donors, about 5% of naive CD4 clonotypes appeared in common.

Germline CDR1 SGHAT, CDR2 FQNNGV. This CDR3 has 14 amino acids. Trimming took off 4 bases at V and 4 bases at J, with 11 bases between the two ends. Splitting of CD4+ cells produced CD45RA+ naive and CD45RA-negative memory subsets. Worth noting for this clone: The antigen is not known.

Sequencing used immunoSEQ multiplex PCR; TCRdb keeps in-frame clones, though not all of them. The sample has over a million clones; around 97% are singletons. This clonotype originated in a young man in good health. Sequences were obtained from naive CD4+ T cells sorted from blood. Subset in this sample: CD45RA+ positively selected. The rearrangement uses TRBV11-2 and TRBJ2-1, with a weak D call TRBD1 (5 bases). The CDR3 nucleotides read TGTGCCAGCAGCTCTGTAAGGGGTTACAATGAGCAGTTCTTC. Protein: CASSSVRGYNEQFF.